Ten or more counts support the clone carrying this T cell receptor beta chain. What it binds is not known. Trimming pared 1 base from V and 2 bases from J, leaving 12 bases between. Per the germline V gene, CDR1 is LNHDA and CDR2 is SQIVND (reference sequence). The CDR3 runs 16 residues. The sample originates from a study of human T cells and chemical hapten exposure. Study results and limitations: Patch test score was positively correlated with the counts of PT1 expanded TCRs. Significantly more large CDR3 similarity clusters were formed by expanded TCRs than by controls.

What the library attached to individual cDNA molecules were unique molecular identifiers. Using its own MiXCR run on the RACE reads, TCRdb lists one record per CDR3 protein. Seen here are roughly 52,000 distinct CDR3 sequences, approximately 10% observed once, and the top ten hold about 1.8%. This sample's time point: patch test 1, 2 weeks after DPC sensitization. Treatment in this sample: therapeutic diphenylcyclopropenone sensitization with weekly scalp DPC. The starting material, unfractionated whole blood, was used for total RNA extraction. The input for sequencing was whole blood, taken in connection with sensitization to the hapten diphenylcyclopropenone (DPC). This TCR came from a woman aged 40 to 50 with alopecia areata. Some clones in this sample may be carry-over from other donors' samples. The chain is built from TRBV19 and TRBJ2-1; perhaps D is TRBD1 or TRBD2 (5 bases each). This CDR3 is CASSIVVGPPYNEQFF. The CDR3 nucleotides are TGTGCCAGTAGTATAGTCGTGGGACCACCCTACAATGAGCAGTTCTTC.